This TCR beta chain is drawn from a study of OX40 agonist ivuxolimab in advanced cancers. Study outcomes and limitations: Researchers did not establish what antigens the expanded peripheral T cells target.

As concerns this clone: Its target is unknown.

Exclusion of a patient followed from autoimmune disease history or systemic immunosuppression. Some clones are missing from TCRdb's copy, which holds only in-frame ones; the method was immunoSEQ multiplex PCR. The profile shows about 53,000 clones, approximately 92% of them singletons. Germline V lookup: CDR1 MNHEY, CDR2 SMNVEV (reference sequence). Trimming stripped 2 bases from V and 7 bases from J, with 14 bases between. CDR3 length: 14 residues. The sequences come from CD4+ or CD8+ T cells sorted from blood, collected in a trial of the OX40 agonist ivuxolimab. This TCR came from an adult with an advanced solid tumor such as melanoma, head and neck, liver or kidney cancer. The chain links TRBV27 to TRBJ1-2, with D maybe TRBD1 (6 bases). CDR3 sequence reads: CASSLGQGRSGYTF. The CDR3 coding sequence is TGTGCCAGCAGTTTAGGGCAGGGGAGAAGTGGCTACACCTTC.